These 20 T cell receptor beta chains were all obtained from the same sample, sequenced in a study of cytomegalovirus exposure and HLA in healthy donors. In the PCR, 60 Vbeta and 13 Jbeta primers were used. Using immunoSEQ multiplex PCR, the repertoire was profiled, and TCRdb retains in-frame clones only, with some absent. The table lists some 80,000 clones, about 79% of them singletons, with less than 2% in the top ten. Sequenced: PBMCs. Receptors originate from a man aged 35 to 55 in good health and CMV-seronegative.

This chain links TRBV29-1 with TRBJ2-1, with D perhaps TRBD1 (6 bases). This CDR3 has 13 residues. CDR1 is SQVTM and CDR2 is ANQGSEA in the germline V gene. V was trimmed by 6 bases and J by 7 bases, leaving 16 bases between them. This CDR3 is CSVVVQGKNEQFF. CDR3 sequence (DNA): TGCAGCGTCGTAGTACAGGGTAAGAATGAGCAGTTCTTC.

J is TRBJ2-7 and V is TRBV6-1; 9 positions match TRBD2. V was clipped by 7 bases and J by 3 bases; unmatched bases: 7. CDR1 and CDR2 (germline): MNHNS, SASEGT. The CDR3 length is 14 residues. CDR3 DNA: TGTGCCAGCATCAGGACTAGCGCGGGCTACGAGCAGTACTTC. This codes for CASIRTSAGYEQYF.

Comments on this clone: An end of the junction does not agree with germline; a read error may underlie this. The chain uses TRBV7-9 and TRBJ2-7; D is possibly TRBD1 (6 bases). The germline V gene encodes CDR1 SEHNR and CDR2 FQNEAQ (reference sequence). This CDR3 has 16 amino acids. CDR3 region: CSSSSPQGVASYEQYF. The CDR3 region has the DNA TGTTCCAGCAGCTCGCCACAGGGAGTAGCCTCCTACGAGCAGTACTTC.

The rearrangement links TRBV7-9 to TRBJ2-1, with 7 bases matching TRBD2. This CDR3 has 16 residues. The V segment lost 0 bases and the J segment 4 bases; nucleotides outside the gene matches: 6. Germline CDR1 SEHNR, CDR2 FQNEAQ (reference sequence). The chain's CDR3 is CASSLARQLAYNEQFF. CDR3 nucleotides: TGTGCCAGCAGCTTAGCGCGTCAACTAGCGTACAATGAGCAGTTCTTC.

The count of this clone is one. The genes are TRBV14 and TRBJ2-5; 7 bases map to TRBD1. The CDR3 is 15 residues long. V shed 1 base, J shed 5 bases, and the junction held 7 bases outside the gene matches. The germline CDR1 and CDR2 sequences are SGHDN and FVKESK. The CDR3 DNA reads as TGTGCCAGCAGCCAAGCAGACAGGGTAGGGGAGACCCAGTACTTC. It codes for CASSQADRVGETQYF. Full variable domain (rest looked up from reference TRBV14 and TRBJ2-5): EAGVTQFPSHSVIEKGQTVTLRCDPISGHDNLYWYRRVMGKEIKFLLHFVKESKQDESGMPNNRFLAERTGGTYSTLKVQPAELEDSGVYFCASSQADRVGETQYFGPGTRLLVL.

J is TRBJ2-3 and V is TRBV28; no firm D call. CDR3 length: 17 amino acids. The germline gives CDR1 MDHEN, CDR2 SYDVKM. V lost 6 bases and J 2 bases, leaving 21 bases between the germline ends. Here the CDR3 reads CASSGPHAAHYTDTQYF. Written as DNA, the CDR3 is TGTGCCAGCAGCGGCCCGCATGCCGCCCACTACACAGATACGCAGTATTTT.

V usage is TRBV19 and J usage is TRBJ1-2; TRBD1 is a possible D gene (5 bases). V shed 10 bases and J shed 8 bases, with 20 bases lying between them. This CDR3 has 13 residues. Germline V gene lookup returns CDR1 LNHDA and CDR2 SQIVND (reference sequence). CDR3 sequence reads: CATSRGGPLGYTF. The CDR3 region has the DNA TGTGCCACCTCAAGGGGCGGCCCCTTGGGCTACACCTTC.

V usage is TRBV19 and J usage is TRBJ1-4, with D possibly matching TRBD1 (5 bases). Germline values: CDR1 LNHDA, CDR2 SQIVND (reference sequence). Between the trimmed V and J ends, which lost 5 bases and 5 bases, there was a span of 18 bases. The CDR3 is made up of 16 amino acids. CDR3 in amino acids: CASSRTFRAVNEKLFF. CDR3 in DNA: TGTGCCAGTAGTCGCACATTCAGGGCGGTAAATGAAAAACTGTTTTTT.

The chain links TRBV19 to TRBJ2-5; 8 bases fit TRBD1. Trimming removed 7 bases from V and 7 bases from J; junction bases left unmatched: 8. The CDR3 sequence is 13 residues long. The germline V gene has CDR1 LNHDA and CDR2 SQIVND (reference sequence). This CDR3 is CASMDRARGTQYF. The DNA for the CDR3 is TGTGCCAGTATGGACAGGGCTCGAGGGACCCAGTACTTC.

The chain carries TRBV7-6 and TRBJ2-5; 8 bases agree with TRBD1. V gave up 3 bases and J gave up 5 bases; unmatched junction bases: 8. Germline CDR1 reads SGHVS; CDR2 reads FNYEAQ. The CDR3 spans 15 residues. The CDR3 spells CASSLGDRGSETQYF. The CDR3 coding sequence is TGTGCCAGCAGCTTGGGTGACAGGGGCTCGGAGACCCAGTACTTC. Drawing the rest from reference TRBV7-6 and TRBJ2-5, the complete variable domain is GAGVSQSPRYKVTKRGQDVALRCDPISGHVSLYWYRQALGQGPEFLTYFNYEAQQDKSGLPNDRFSAERPEGSISTLTIQRTEQRDSAMYRCASSLGDRGSETQYFGPGTRLLVL.

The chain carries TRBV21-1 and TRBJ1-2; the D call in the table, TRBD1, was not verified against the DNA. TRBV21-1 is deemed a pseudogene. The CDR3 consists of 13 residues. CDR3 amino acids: CASSKPGGYGYTF. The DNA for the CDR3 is TGTGCCAGCAGCAAACCAGGGGGCTATGGCTACACCTTC.

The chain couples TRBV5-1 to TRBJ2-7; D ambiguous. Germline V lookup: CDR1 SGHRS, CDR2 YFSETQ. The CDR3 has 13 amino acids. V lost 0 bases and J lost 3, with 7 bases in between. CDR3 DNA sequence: TGCGCCAGCAGCTTGGAAGCCTACTACGAGCAGTACTTC. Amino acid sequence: CASSLEAYYEQYF.

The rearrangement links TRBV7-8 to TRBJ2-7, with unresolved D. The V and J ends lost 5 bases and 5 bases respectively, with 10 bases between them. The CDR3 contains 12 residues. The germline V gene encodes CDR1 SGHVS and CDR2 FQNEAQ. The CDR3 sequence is CASSPNMDEQYF. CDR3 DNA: TGTGCCAGCAGCCCCAACATGGACGAGCAGTACTTC.

CDR3 bases: TGTGCCAGCAGTTTGACAGTCCAGGGATACGAGCAGTACTTC. It translates to CASSLTVQGYEQYF. The chain employs TRBV28 and TRBJ2-7, with D tentatively TRBD1 (5 bases). The V and J ends lost 3 bases and 4 bases respectively, with 13 bases between them. Per germline, CDR1 MDHEN and CDR2 SYDVKM. The CDR3 runs to 14 residues.

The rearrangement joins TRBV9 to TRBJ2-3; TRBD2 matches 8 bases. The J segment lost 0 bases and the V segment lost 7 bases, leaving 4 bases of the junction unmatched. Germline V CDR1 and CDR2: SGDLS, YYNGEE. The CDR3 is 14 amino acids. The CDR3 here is CASGPSGSTDTQYF. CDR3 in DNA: TGTGCCAGCGGACCTAGCGGGAGCACAGATACGCAGTATTTT.

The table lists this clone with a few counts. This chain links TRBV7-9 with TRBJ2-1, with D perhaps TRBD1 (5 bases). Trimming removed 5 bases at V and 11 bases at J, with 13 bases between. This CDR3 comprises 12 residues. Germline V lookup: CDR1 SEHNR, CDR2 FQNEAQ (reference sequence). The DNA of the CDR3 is TGTGCCAGCAGCGCCGACAGTCCCCAGCAGTTCTTC. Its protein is CASSADSPQQFF. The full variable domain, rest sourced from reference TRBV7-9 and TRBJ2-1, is DTGVSQNPRHKITKRGQNVTFRCDPISEHNRLYWYRQTLGQGPEFLTYFQNEAQLEKSRLLSDRFSAERPKGSFSTLEIQRTEQGDSAMYLCASSADSPQQFFGPGTRLTVL.

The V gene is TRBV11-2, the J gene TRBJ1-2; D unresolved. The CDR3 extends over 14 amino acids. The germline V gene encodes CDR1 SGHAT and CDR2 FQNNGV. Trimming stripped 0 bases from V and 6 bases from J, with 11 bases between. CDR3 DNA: TGTGCCAGCAGCTTAGATCGAAGGAGGGATGGCTACACCTTC. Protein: CASSLDRRRDGYTF.

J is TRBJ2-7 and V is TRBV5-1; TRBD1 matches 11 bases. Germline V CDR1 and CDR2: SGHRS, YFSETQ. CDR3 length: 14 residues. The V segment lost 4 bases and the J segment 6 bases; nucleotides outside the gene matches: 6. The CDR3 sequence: CASSIRTGGGEQYF. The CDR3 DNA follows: TGCGCCAGCAGCATTAGGACAGGGGGCGGCGAGCAGTACTTC.

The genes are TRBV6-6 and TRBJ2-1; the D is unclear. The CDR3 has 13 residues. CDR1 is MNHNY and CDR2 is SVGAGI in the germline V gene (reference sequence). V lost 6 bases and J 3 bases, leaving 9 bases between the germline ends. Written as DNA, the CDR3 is TGTGCCAGCAGCTCCTCCTTCTACAATGAGCAGTTCTTC. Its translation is CASSSSFYNEQFF.

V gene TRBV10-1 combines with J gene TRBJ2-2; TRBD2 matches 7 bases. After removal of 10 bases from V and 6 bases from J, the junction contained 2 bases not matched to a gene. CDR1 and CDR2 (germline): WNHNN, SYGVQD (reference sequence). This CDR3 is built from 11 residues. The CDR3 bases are TGCGCCATTAGCGGGCCCGGGGAGCTGTTTTTT. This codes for CAISGPGELFF.